This T cell receptor beta chain appears in the sequencing data of a study of cytomegalovirus exposure and HLA in healthy donors. A word on this clone: As yet, its antigen is unknown.

Whole-study results and caveats: Sequencing had likely introduced a cluster of highly shared sequence variants as an artifact.

The CDR3 spans 15 residues. V was clipped by 0 bases and J by 1 base, with 9 bases between them. In germline, CDR1 is MNHNY, CDR2 SVGAGI (reference sequence). A multiplex PCR was run with 60 Vbeta primers and 13 Jbeta primers. As originally analysed: In a later analysis, the count reached 80 million or so unique TCR beta chains, with 8.5 million to 14 million shared. Assay used: immunoSEQ multiplex PCR; TCRdb lists only in-frame clones, some missing. For V, J and clone size, that table is used; D and trimming come from the DNA. The profile shows 200,000 or so clones, 75% to 80% of them singletons. V usage is TRBV6-6 and J usage is TRBJ1-1; no clear D gene. The clonotype was recovered from a woman in her twenties or thirties in good health and CMV-seropositive. Specimen: PBMCs. The CDR3 region has the DNA TGTGCCAGCAGTTACTCGATTACACAGAACACTGAAGCTTTCTTT. This encodes CASSYSITQNTEAFF.